The 27 T cell receptor beta chains listed next were all sequenced from one sample in a study of T cell responses to AZD1222 COVID-19 vaccine. Clones were read by immunoSEQ multiplex PCR, and TCRdb kept only the in-frame ones, dropping some. The repertoire holds about 70,000 clones, with about 88% as singletons. The sample here was peripheral blood, taken 28 days after the second dose of the MenACWY control vaccine. The origin of the receptors is an adult who received the MenACWY meningococcal vaccine as a control.

J is TRBJ1-1 and V is TRBV19; 9 bases line up with TRBD1. Germline lookup yields CDR1 LNHDA and CDR2 SQIVND (reference sequence). This CDR3 is 16 amino acids long. The V and J ends lost 5 bases and 7 bases, in that order; junction bases with no gene match: 14. The CDR3 reads CASSPGTGRPVVEAFF. Here the CDR3 DNA reads TGTGCCAGTAGTCCCGGGACAGGGAGGCCGGTGGTTGAAGCTTTCTTT.

The J gene is TRBJ2-7, the V gene TRBV3-1 (or the pseudogene TRBV3-2), with 10 nucleotides matching TRBD2. The CDR3 covers 15 residues. After removal of 2 bases from V and 6 bases from J, the junction contained 7 bases not matched to a gene. The germline V gene has CDR1 LGHDT and CDR2 YNNKEL (reference sequence). The DNA for the CDR3 is TGTGCCAGCAGCCAATTTCTAGCGGGAGCTTCCGAGCAGTACTTC. Residues: CASSQFLAGASEQYF.

The chain uses TRBV19 and TRBJ1-4; perhaps TRBD1 as D (5 bases). The CDR3 totals 13 residues. V shed 7 bases and J shed 5 bases, with 11 bases lying between them. Per the germline V gene, CDR1 is LNHDA and CDR2 is SQIVND (reference sequence). CDR3 amino acids: CASNMRGNEKLFF. The DNA for the CDR3 is TGTGCCAGTAATATGAGGGGAAATGAAAAACTGTTTTTT.

The chain links TRBV21-1 to TRBJ1-5. TRBV21-1 is listed as a pseudogene. This CDR3 region has 12 residues. CDR3 nucleotide sequence: TGTGCCAGCAGCAGACCCGTTCAGCCCCAGCATTTT. This codes for CASSRPVQPQHF.

The chain recombines TRBV27 with TRBJ2-3; the D gene is possibly TRBD1 (5 bases). Germline V lookup: CDR1 MNHEY, CDR2 SMNVEV (reference sequence). This CDR3 has 12 residues. The V end was cut by 6 bases, the J end by 6 bases, with 10 bases between. In nucleotides, the CDR3 is TGTGCCAGCAGACTCTCAGGGGATACGCAGTATTTT. Translation: CASRLSGDTQYF.

The gene calls are TRBV29-1 and TRBJ1-2; D may be TRBD1 (5 bases). The germline gives CDR1 SQVTM, CDR2 ANQGSEA. The CDR3 spans 14 residues. Trimming shortened V by 5 bases and J by 0 bases, and 13 bases separated the two germline ends. The CDR3 protein is CSVPGPVSNYGYTF. The CDR3 nucleotides read TGCAGCGTTCCGGGGCCGGTATCTAACTATGGCTACACCTTC.

Judged by abundance, this clone is medium-sized. The chain has TRBV7-9 and TRBJ2-1; 10 nucleotides agree with TRBD2. The CDR3 runs 17 residues. V was clipped by 4 bases and J by 5 bases; unmatched bases: 11. Germline CDR1 and CDR2: SEHNR and FQNEAQ (reference sequence). This CDR3 reads CASSWASGSHGDNEQFF. DNA of the CDR3: TGTGCCAGCAGCTGGGCTAGCGGGAGTCATGGGGACAATGAGCAGTTCTTC.

The chain employs TRBV7-2 and TRBJ2-5, with 10 nucleotides matching TRBD2. CDR1 SGHTA and CDR2 FQGNSA come from the germline V gene. This CDR3 is built from 16 residues. The ends lost 5 bases at V and 4 bases at J; junction bases unmatched: 10. The CDR3 is CASSTSGGVPPETQYF. CDR3 nucleotide sequence: TGTGCCAGCAGCACCAGCGGGGGGGTCCCCCCAGAGACCCAGTACTTC.

V is TRBV7-9 and J is TRBJ1-6; the D gene is possibly TRBD1 (5 bases). The CDR3 runs 16 residues. CDR1 SEHNR and CDR2 FQNEAQ come from the germline V gene (reference sequence). With 5 bases removed from V and 4 bases from J, the gap between germline ends came to 15 bases. CDR3 in amino acids: CASSPSGGGYNSPLHF. In nucleotides, the CDR3 is TGTGCCAGCAGCCCATCCGGCGGGGGGTATAATTCACCCCTCCACTTT.

This clone has only one observation. The rearrangement joins TRBV30 to TRBJ2-4; D unclear. CDR1 and CDR2 (germline): GTSNPN, SVGIG (reference sequence). The CDR3 runs 11 residues. The ends were cut back, 5 bases at V and 4 bases at J, with 6 bases in the middle. This CDR3 is CAWGAKNIQYF. Written as DNA, the CDR3 is TGTGCCTGGGGAGCTAAAAACATTCAGTACTTC.

The genes are TRBV29-1 and TRBJ1-2; D not certain. The CDR3 is made up of 11 amino acids. V lost 6 bases to trimming and J lost 2 bases, with 7 bases between them. Looked up from germline, CDR1 is SQVTM and CDR2 is ANQGSEA. CDR3 protein: CSVSGNYGYTF. In nucleotides, the CDR3 is TGCAGCGTCAGCGGAAACTATGGCTACACCTTC.

CDR3 amino acids: CASSYLMLVGARTEAFF. CDR3 coding DNA: TGTGCCAGCAGTTACTTAATGTTAGTAGGGGCGCGCACTGAAGCTTTCTTT. The genes are TRBV6-2 or TRBV6-3 and TRBJ1-1, with D possibly TRBD1 on 5 matching bases. This CDR3 contains 17 residues. V lost 1 base, J lost 4 bases, and 19 bases lay in between. In germline, CDR1 is MNHEY, CDR2 SVGEGT.

This clone was picked up one time. The chain uses TRBV2 and TRBJ2-3; the D is unclear. The CDR3 spans 12 residues. Trimming pared 5 bases from V and 10 bases from J, leaving 13 bases between. CDR1 and CDR2 (germline): SNHLY, FYNNEI. The CDR3 DNA follows: TGTGCCAGCAGTCCCCTGCGTGTTGCGCAGTATTTT. This translates into CASSPLRVAQYF.

CDR3 region: CASSPRGRQNTGELFF. The DNA of the CDR3 is TGTGCCAGCAGCCCTCGGGGTAGACAGAACACCGGGGAGCTGTTTTTT. This chain joins TRBV6-2 or TRBV6-3 and TRBJ2-2; possible D gene TRBD2, 5 bases. The length of the CDR3 is 16 residues. Per the germline V gene, CDR1 is MNHEY and CDR2 is SVGEGT. V lost 6 bases and J lost 1, with 15 bases in between.

The CDR3 DNA reads as TGTGCCAGCAGCGTAGGGTCGAGCCTGAACACTGAAGCTTTCTTT. The encoded protein is CASSVGSSLNTEAFF. The genes are TRBV9 and TRBJ1-1, with no clear D. V gave up 0 bases and J gave up 0 bases, with 9 bases separating them. Germline V gives CDR1 SGDLS, CDR2 YYNGEE. This CDR3 comprises 15 residues.

This chain uses TRBV4-1 with TRBJ2-7; the D is unclear. Germline V CDR1 and CDR2: MGHRA, YSYEKL. The CDR3 consists of 12 residues. The V gene lost 3 bases and the J gene lost 6 bases, with 9 bases spanning the gap. The CDR3 DNA is TGCGCCAGCAGCCATATACGCGGCGAGCAGTACTTC. Amino acid sequence: CASSHIRGEQYF.

The chain joins TRBV25-1 to TRBJ1-6; a possible D gene is TRBD1 (6 bases). V was shortened by 3 bases and J by 7 bases, with 13 bases between the two germline ends. The CDR3 length is 15 residues. CDR1 and CDR2 (germline): MGHDK, SYGVNS. CDR3 DNA: TGTGCCAGCAGTGACCCTGGACAGTCGAATTCACCCCTCCACTTT. Amino acids: CASSDPGQSNSPLHF.

V gene TRBV7-6 combines with J gene TRBJ1-6; 7 bases are a match to TRBD1. The germline V gene encodes CDR1 SGHVS and CDR2 FNYEAQ. CDR3 length: 19 amino acids. The V segment lost 5 bases and the J segment 0 bases; nucleotides outside the gene matches: 13. CDR3 amino acids: CASSPTGPTPSSYNSPLHF. Here the CDR3 DNA reads TGTGCCAGCAGCCCGACAGGGCCAACCCCCAGCTCCTATAATTCACCCCTCCACTTT.

The chain uses TRBV28 and TRBJ2-5; D is undetermined. Germline V CDR1 and CDR2: MDHEN, SYDVKM. This CDR3 has 16 amino acids. Trimming pared 6 bases from V and 1 base from J, leaving 18 bases between. Here the CDR3 DNA reads TGTGCCAGCAGCCTCTGGAGTAGACCCTCCCAAGAGACCCAGTACTTC. Its translation: CASSLWSRPSQETQYF.

The chain joins TRBV2 to TRBJ1-6, with 7 positions matching TRBD1. J was trimmed by 4 bases and V by 8 bases; bases with no gene match: 5. CDR3 length: 14 amino acids. The germline gives CDR1 SNHLY, CDR2 FYNNEI. The CDR3: CASGGTAYNSPLHF. The CDR3 bases are TGTGCCAGCGGAGGGACAGCTTATAATTCACCCCTCCACTTT.

The chain combines TRBV6-5 with TRBJ2-3; no definite D call. This CDR3 spans 14 amino acids. The germline V gene has CDR1 MNHEY and CDR2 SVGAGI. V lost 2 bases to trimming and J lost 2 bases, with 8 bases between them. The CDR3 DNA is TGTGCCAGCAGTTACGTAGGTGCCACAGATACGCAGTATTTT. Residues: CASSYVGATDTQYF.

This clone was observed once. The rearrangement joins TRBV24-1 to TRBJ1-1, with D possibly TRBD1 on 6 matching bases. V was pared by 3 bases and J by 11 bases, with 12 bases between. Germline CDR1 KGHDR, CDR2 SFDVKD. The CDR3 runs 12 residues. CDR3 sequence reads: CATSDRQGLAFF. The DNA of the CDR3 is TGTGCCACCAGTGATCGGCAGGGGTTGGCTTTCTTT.

The rearrangement uses TRBV7-2 and TRBJ1-5; D not certain. The germline gives CDR1 SGHTA, CDR2 FQGNSA. V lost 3 bases and J lost 7, with 7 bases in between. The CDR3 is 12 amino acids. The CDR3 region is CASSFPPQPQHF. Here the CDR3 DNA reads TGTGCCAGCAGCTTTCCCCCCCAGCCCCAGCATTTT.

This clone was detected once. The rearrangement joins TRBV30 to TRBJ1-6, with TRBD1 matching 9 bases. J gave up 8 bases and V 5 bases, and 7 bases lay outside the gene matches. CDR1 is GTSNPN and CDR2 is SVGIG in the germline V gene (reference sequence). The CDR3 is 14 residues long. This CDR3 reads CAWCRDREDSPLHF. The CDR3 DNA follows: TGTGCCTGGTGCCGGGACAGGGAGGATTCACCCCTCCACTTT. The whole variable domain, filled in from reference TRBV30 and TRBJ1-6, reads SQTIHQWPATLVQPVGSPLSLECTVEGTSNPNLYWYRQAAGRGLQLLFYSVGIGQISSEVPQNLSASRPQDRQFILSSKKLLLSDSGFYLCAWCRDREDSPLHFGNGTRLTVT.

This chain joins TRBV30 and TRBJ2-7; D unclear. The V and J ends lost 1 base and 4 bases respectively, with 5 bases between them. The CDR3 is 11 residues long. CDR1 is GTSNPN and CDR2 is SVGIG in the germline V gene (reference sequence). CDR3 sequence reads: CAWSGLYEQYF. The DNA for the CDR3 is TGTGCCTGGAGTGGTCTATACGAGCAGTACTTC.

The V gene is TRBV19, the J gene TRBJ1-6; the match to TRBD1 covers 8 bases. After removal of 7 bases from V and 6 bases from J, the junction contained 2 bases not matched to a gene. Germline CDR1 is LNHDA and CDR2 is SQIVND (reference sequence). The CDR3 runs to 13 residues. DNA for the CDR3: TGTGCCAGTACAGACAGGGGTAATTCACCCCTCCACTTT. Protein: CASTDRGNSPLHF.

J is TRBJ2-3 and V is TRBV28; D may match TRBD1 or TRBD2 (5 bases each). Germline CDR1 is MDHEN and CDR2 is SYDVKM. This CDR3 is built from 14 residues. The V end was cut by 8 bases, the J end by 3 bases, with 15 bases between. The CDR3 spells CASRWQGATDTQYF. The CDR3 DNA is TGTGCCAGCCGTTGGCAGGGAGCTACAGATACGCAGTATTTT.